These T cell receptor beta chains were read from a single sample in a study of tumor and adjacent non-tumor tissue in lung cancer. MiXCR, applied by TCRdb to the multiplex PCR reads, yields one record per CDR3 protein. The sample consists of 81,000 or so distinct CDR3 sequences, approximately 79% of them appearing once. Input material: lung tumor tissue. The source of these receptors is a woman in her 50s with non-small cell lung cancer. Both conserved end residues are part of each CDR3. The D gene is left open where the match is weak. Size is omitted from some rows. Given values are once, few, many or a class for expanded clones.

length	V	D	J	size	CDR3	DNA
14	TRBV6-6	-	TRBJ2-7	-	CASSTLRDPYEQYF	TGTGCCAGCAGCACATTGCGGGACCCCTACGAGCAGTATTTC
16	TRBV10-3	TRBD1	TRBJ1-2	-	CVISDWTGREHYGYTF	TGTGTCATCAGTGACTGGACAGGGCGAGAACATTATGGCTACACCTTC
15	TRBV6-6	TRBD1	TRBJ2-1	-	CASSYWTGRFSEQFF	TGTGCCAGCAGTTACTGGACAGGGCGTTTCAGCGAGCAGTTCTTC
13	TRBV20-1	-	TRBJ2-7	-	CSASGREYIKQYF	TGCAGTGCTAGTGGGCGGGAATACATCAAGCAGTACTTC
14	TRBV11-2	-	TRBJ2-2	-	CANSRAAVAGELFF	TGTGCCAACAGCCGCGCTGCGGTGGCCGGGGAGCTGTTTTTT
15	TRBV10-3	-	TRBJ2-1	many	CAISDLVSGDNEQFF	TGTGCCATCAGTGATTTAGTTTCGGGGGACAATGAGCAGTTCTTC
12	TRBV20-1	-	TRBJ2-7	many	CSARRDSYEQYF	TGCAGTGCTAGGCGGGACAGCTACGAGCAGTACTTC
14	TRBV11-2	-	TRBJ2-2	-	CASGLVSGPGELFF	TGTGCTAGCGGCTTAGTGTCCGGTCCCGGAGAGCTGTTTTTT
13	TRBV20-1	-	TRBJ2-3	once	CIARVPGSLKKYF	TGCATTGCTAGAGTCCCGGGTTCTCTCAAGAAGTATTTT
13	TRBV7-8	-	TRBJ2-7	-	CASSLGPNYEHYF	TGTGCCAGCAGCTTAGGACCCAACTACGAGCATTACTTC
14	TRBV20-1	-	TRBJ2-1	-	CSARASGMAGEQFF	TGCAGTGCTAGAGCTAGTGGGATGGCTGGCGAGCAGTTCTTC
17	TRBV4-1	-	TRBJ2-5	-	CASSQGGRGDERETQYF	TGCGCCAGCAGTCAAGGTGGCAGGGGAGATGAAAGAGAGACCCAGTACTTC
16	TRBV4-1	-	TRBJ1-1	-	CVSSQYLYRVGTEAFF	TGTGTCAGCAGCCAATATCTCTACAGGGTCGGCACTGAAGCTTTCTTT
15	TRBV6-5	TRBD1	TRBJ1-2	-	CASSYTTGGEYGCTF	TGTGCCAGCAGTTATACGACAGGGGGCGAGTATGGCTGCACCTTC
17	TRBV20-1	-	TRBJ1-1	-	CSARDRGQGSMNTVAIF	TGCAGTGCTAGAGATCGTGGGCAGGGGAGCATGAACACTGTAGCTATCTTT
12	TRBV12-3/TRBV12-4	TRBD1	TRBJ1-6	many	CASSATGVTLHF	TGTGCCAGCAGTGCAACAGGGGTCACCCTCCACTTT
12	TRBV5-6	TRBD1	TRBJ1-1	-	CASTPRGGEAFF	TGTGCCAGCACGCCACGAGGGGGCGAAGCTTTCTTT